The 13 T cell receptor beta chains below were found in one sample sequenced in a study of cytomegalovirus exposure and HLA in healthy donors. Primers: 60 Vbeta forward and 13 Jbeta reverse. Libraries were prepared by immunoSEQ multiplex PCR; TCRdb keeps only in-frame clonotypes and omits some of them. The sample has around 140,000 clones; 70% to 80% are singletons. Sequenced: PBMCs. These receptors were obtained from a female donor in good health and CMV-seronegative.

The chain is built from TRBV5-1 and TRBJ1-3; D uncertain. V was trimmed by 1 base and J by 3 bases, leaving 8 bases between them. The CDR3 consists of 14 residues. Germline CDR1 reads SGHRS; CDR2 reads YFSETQ. CDR3 protein: CASSLSSSGNTIYF. In DNA, the CDR3 is TGCGCCAGCAGCTTGTCGTCTAGTGGAAACACCATATATTTT. Full variable domain (rest looked up from reference TRBV5-1 and TRBJ1-3): KAGVTQTPRYLIKTRGQQVTLSCSPISGHRSVSWYQQTPGQGLQFLFEYFSETQRNKGNFPGRFSGRQFSNSRSEMNVSTLELGDSALYLCASSLSSSGNTIYFGEGSWLTVV.

The genes are TRBV6-5 and TRBJ1-5; D ambiguous. This CDR3 is 15 amino acids long. The germline V and J ends were trimmed by 4 bases and 2 bases, with 12 bases remaining between them. The germline V gene has CDR1 MNHEY and CDR2 SVGAGI. CDR3 sequence: CASSSGSAGNQPQHF. The DNA of the CDR3 is TGTGCCAGCAGTTCCGGGTCAGCGGGCAATCAGCCCCAGCATTTT.

The chain recombines TRBV28 with TRBJ1-5; TRBD1 is a possible D gene (6 bases). The germline V and J ends were trimmed by 4 bases and 0 bases, with 16 bases remaining between them. The CDR3 covers 17 residues. Per the germline V gene, CDR1 is MDHEN and CDR2 is SYDVKM. Here the CDR3 DNA reads TGTGCCAGCAGTTCAAACAGGGAAGGGAGTAGCAATCAGCCCCAGCATTTT. It translates to CASSSNREGSSNQPQHF.

CDR3 bases: TGTGCCAGCAGTACAGGCTATGGCTACACCTTC. Protein: CASSTGYGYTF. The J gene is TRBJ1-2, the V gene TRBV28, with D perhaps matching TRBD1 (5 bases). The V end lost 5 bases, the J end lost 4 bases, and 5 bases lay between the germline ends. CDR1 and CDR2 (germline): MDHEN, SYDVKM. The CDR3 extends over 11 amino acids.

This clone was observed a few times. The V call is TRBV27, the J call TRBJ1-6; no clear D gene. The CDR3 is 19 residues long. Per germline, CDR1 MNHEY and CDR2 SMNVEV (reference sequence). Trimming removed 3 bases from V and 2 bases from J, with 20 bases in between. The CDR3 protein is CASSFPGFRHRPYNSPLHF. CDR3 in DNA: TGTGCCAGCAGTTTCCCGGGATTCCGTCATCGCCCCTATAATTCACCCCTCCACTTT.

V is TRBV19 and J is TRBJ1-3; TRBD1 aligns across 8 bases. The ends lost 6 bases at V and 3 bases at J; junction bases unmatched: 4. The CDR3 covers 14 residues. Germline V gene lookup returns CDR1 LNHDA and CDR2 SQIVND (reference sequence). The CDR3 loop reads CASSKDRDGNTIYF. In DNA, the CDR3 is TGTGCCAGTAGCAAGGACAGGGATGGAAACACCATATATTTT.

J is TRBJ1-2 and V is TRBV14; D is unresolved. Trimming cost V 4 bases and J 4 bases, with 10 bases left between them. The CDR3 covers 13 residues. Germline CDR1 is SGHDN and CDR2 is FVKESK. The CDR3 DNA sequence: TGTGCCAGCAGCCCCCGGGAAACCTATGGCTACACCTTC. Translated, it gives CASSPRETYGYTF.

The chain employs TRBV15 and TRBJ2-5, with TRBD1 matching 9 bases. Germline CDR1 reads LNHNV; CDR2 reads YYDKDF (reference sequence). V shed 3 bases, J shed 2 bases, and the junction held 4 bases outside the gene matches. The CDR3 extends over 15 amino acids. CDR3 region: CATSRGDREQETQYF. The CDR3 nucleotides read TGTGCCACCAGCAGGGGGGACAGGGAGCAAGAGACCCAGTACTTC.

This clone has only one observation. This sequence joins TRBV28 and TRBJ1-2, with 7 bases fitting TRBD1. V gave up 6 bases and J gave up 3 bases; unmatched junction bases: 16. From germline, CDR1 is MDHEN and CDR2 SYDVKM. There are 17 residues in the CDR3. The CDR3 sequence: CASRWDPRTGGYYGYTF. DNA for the CDR3: TGTGCCAGCAGGTGGGACCCCAGGACAGGAGGATACTATGGCTACACCTTC.

J is TRBJ1-4 and V is TRBV5-1; 9 nucleotides match TRBD1. Per germline, CDR1 SGHRS and CDR2 YFSETQ. J was trimmed by 4 bases and V by 5 bases; bases with no gene match: 3. The CDR3 covers 14 residues. CDR3 sequence: CASRGQGDNEKLFF. CDR3 coding DNA: TGCGCCAGCAGGGGACAGGGAGATAATGAAAAACTGTTTTTT.

The chain uses TRBV5-1 and TRBJ1-1, with 8 positions matching TRBD1. There are 14 residues in the CDR3. V was clipped by 3 bases and J by 8 bases; unmatched bases: 9. Germline V lookup: CDR1 SGHRS, CDR2 YFSETQ. The CDR3 coding sequence is TGCGCCAGCAGCTCAGGACAGGGCAATGAAGAAGCTTTCTTT. Encoded protein: CASSSGQGNEEAFF.

This chain joins TRBV7-9 and TRBJ2-6; no definite D call. CDR3 length: 15 amino acids. The germline V gene encodes CDR1 SEHNR and CDR2 FQNEAQ (reference sequence). V dropped 0 bases and J dropped 1 base, with 4 bases sitting between them. The CDR3 region is CASSLAQSGANVLTF. DNA for the CDR3: TGTGCCAGCAGCTTAGCTCAGTCTGGGGCCAACGTCCTGACTTTC.

This clone was picked up a small number of times. The CDR3 loop is CASSYSGLADSYEQYF. In DNA form, the CDR3 reads TGTGCCAGCAGTTACTCAGGACTAGCGGACTCCTACGAGCAGTACTTC. The chain has TRBV6-5 and TRBJ2-5, with 10 bases identical to TRBD2. The J call could be wrong; TRBJ2-7 is a better fit for the DNA end. Germline CDR1 reads MNHEY; CDR2 reads SVGAGI. This CDR3 spans 16 amino acids.